These 3 T cell receptor beta chains share one sample of origin, sequenced in a study of T cell repertoires in cytomegalovirus infection. TCRdb called the reads again in MiXCR, with one record for every CDR3 protein. The data hold some 230,000 distinct CDR3 sequences, with about 20% observed a single time. Sequenced material: CD8+ T cells from PBMCs. The receptor source for this set is a human donor in good health (CMV status not recorded). Some clones in this sample may be carry-over from other donors' samples.

The genes are TRBV16 and TRBJ1-1; D gene ambiguous. Trimming took 7 bases from V and 2 from J, leaving 11 bases between them. Per germline, CDR1 KGHSY and CDR2 FQNENV. This CDR3 region has 13 residues. CDR3 sequence reads: CASTPVLNTEAFF. CDR3 coding DNA: TGTGCCAGCACCCCGGTACTAAACACTGAAGCTTTCTTT.

As concerns this clonotype: At one of its ends the junction is not consistent with the germline gene, which may arise from a read error. V is TRBV5-6 and J is TRBJ2-1; possibly TRBD1 for D (5 bases). This CDR3 is built from 16 residues. Germline loops: CDR1 SGHDT, CDR2 YYEEEE. The CDR3 reads CAISLAARVSYNEQFF. The CDR3 DNA reads as TGTGCCATCAGCTTGGCCGCCAGGGTCTCCTACAATGAGCAGTTCTTC.

This clonotype was counted between two and nine times. The genes are TRBV4-1 and TRBJ1-2; no reliable D call. Germline V gene lookup returns CDR1 MGHRA and CDR2 YSYEKL. CDR3 size: 12 residues. Trimming took 3 bases from V and 4 from J, leaving 6 bases between them. Here the CDR3 reads CASSQAGYGYTF. The CDR3 DNA reads TGCGCCAGCAGCCAGGCAGGCTATGGCTACACCTTC.